Shown below are 14 T cell receptor beta chains from a single sample sequenced in a study of CD8+CD57+ T cells in acquired aplastic anemia. CD8+CD57+ cell expansion, shown by flow cytometry, had occurred in the patients selected for sequencing. TCR beta VDJ combinations and CDR3 sequences were profiled from genomic DNA. A single record per CDR3 protein comes from TCRdb applying MiXCR to the reads. The profile covers hundreds of thousands of distinct CDR3 sequences, with around 30% appearing a single time and less than 1% taken by the ten largest. The source material was sorted CD4+, CD8+, or CD8+CD57+ T cells (not recorded which) from PBMCs. The receptors were sampled from a human donor with aplastic anemia.

This clonotype was observed once. Relative to the germline gene, one junction end is altered; a read error may explain this. The rearrangement uses TRBV4-1 and TRBJ2-5; the D is unclear. CDR3 size: 14 residues. From germline, CDR1 is MGHRA and CDR2 YSYEKL. The CDR3 sequence is CASNQDGQVETQYF. In nucleotides, the CDR3 is TGCGCCAGCAACCAAGATGGGCAGGTTGAGACCCAGTACTTC.

To note about this clonotype: Being one base from a much bigger clone, this may be a read error. The chain combines TRBV4-3 with TRBJ1-2, with TRBD1 as a possible D gene (6 bases). The germline V gene has CDR1 LGHNA and CDR2 YSLEER. The CDR3 contains 13 residues. CDR3 DNA: TGCACCAGCAGCCACTCGACAGGCGGGGGCTACACCTTC. This codes for CTSSHSTGGGYTF.

Note on this clonotype: At one end, the junction sequence differs from germline, possibly due to a read error. The chain employs TRBV12-5 and TRBJ2-7; D is uncertain. The CDR3 is made up of 15 amino acids. In germline, CDR1 is LGHNT, CDR2 FRNRAP. CDR3 in amino acids: CASGPEPAVSYEQHF. The CDR3 DNA is TGTGCTAGTGGTCCCGAGCCGGCGGTCTCCTACGAGCAGCACTTC.

The sample holds a few counts of this clonotype. V is TRBV7-8 and J is TRBJ2-2, with 8 bases aligning to TRBD1. V was clipped by 8 bases and J by 3 bases; unmatched bases: 5. The germline V gene has CDR1 SGHVS and CDR2 FQNEAQ. CDR3 length: 14 amino acids. In DNA, the CDR3 is TGTGCCAGCGGACGACAGGGGCACACCGGGGAGCTGTTTTTT. Translation gives CASGRQGHTGELFF.

This clonotype has a handful of counts. The chain combines TRBV11-2 with TRBJ1-2; D remains ambiguous. V lost 5 bases to trimming and J lost 2 bases, with 12 bases between them. Germline CDR1 SGHAT, CDR2 FQNNGV. CDR3 length equals 14 residues. CDR3 DNA: TGTGCCAGCAGCCAACCCCGCTGGAACTATGGCTACACCTTC. It encodes CASSQPRWNYGYTF.

The chain couples TRBV6-5 to TRBJ1-3; D not resolved. This CDR3 has 15 amino acids. Trimming took off 0 bases at V and 7 bases at J, with 13 bases between the two ends. The germline V gene has CDR1 MNHEY and CDR2 SVGAGI. The CDR3 sequence: CASSYSVGSENTIYF. In DNA, the CDR3 is TGTGCCAGCAGTTACTCGGTCGGCTCAGAGAACACCATATATTTT.

This chain joins TRBV19 and TRBJ2-3; TRBD1 agrees at 9 bases. V lost 6 bases and J lost 4; bases outside the gene matches: 11. Germline-derived CDR1 and CDR2 are LNHDA and SQIVND (reference sequence). The CDR3 spans 16 residues. The CDR3 DNA sequence: TGTGCCAGTAGAGGATCCGGGACAGGGCCTTCAGATACGCAGTATTTT. It is translated as CASRGSGTGPSDTQYF.

The chain links TRBV10-2 to TRBJ1-3; possibly TRBD1 for D (5 bases). V lost 0 bases and J lost 9, with 6 bases in between. This CDR3 has 12 amino acids. CDR1 WSHSY and CDR2 SAAADI come from the germline V gene. CDR3 residues: CASSESGATIYF. The DNA for the CDR3 is TGCGCCAGCAGTGAGTCCGGGGCCACCATATATTTT.

The genes are TRBV2 and TRBJ1-6; TRBD1 is a possible D gene (6 bases). CDR1 and CDR2 (germline): SNHLY, FYNNEI. The CDR3 is made up of 14 amino acids. V lost 5 bases to trimming and J lost 6 bases, with 11 bases between them. The CDR3 DNA is TGTGCCAGCAGTTCTCGCAGGGGTAATTCACCCCTCCACTTT. It encodes CASSSRRGNSPLHF.

This clonotype was recorded many times. The CDR3 region is CASSIASGSTDTQYF. The CDR3 bases are TGTGCCAGTAGTATCGCTAGCGGGAGCACAGATACGCAGTATTTT. The J gene is TRBJ2-3, the V gene TRBV19, with TRBD2 matching over 8 bases. Germline V gene lookup returns CDR1 LNHDA and CDR2 SQIVND (reference sequence). The J segment lost 0 bases and the V segment lost 3 bases, leaving 2 bases of the junction unmatched. The CDR3 is 15 amino acids.

The chain uses TRBV19 and TRBJ2-5; no clear D. The germline V gene encodes CDR1 LNHDA and CDR2 SQIVND (reference sequence). The V end lost 1 base, the J end lost 1 base, and 10 bases lay between the germline ends. The CDR3 contains 15 residues. In DNA form, the CDR3 reads TGTGCCAGTAGTATAGGCGAAGCCCCCCAAGAGACCCAGTACTTC. Translated: CASSIGEAPQETQYF.

This clonotype occurred many times. This rearrangement joins TRBV20-1 to TRBJ2-7; TRBD1 matches 7 bases. The CDR3 loop spans 12 amino acids. CDR1 DFQATT and CDR2 SNEGSKA come from the germline V gene (reference sequence). With V trimmed by 5 bases and J by 7 bases, 8 bases remained unmatched. The CDR3 nucleotides are TGCAGTGCTCCAACCGGGACAGCAGAGCAGTACTTC. It translates to CSAPTGTAEQYF.

The V and J genes are TRBV20-1 and TRBJ2-1; TRBD1 matches 9 bases. The germline V gene encodes CDR1 DFQATT and CDR2 SNEGSKA (reference sequence). The CDR3 is made up of 15 amino acids. V shed 3 bases, J shed 7 bases, and the junction held 10 bases outside the gene matches. This CDR3 is CSASHSGTGLNEQFF. DNA of the CDR3: TGCAGTGCTAGCCACAGTGGGACAGGGTTGAATGAGCAGTTCTTC.

V gene TRBV9 combines with J gene TRBJ1-1; no firm D call. This CDR3 has 14 residues. CDR1 SGDLS and CDR2 YYNGEE come from the germline V gene. The V end was cut by 3 bases, the J end by 0 bases, with 9 bases between. DNA for the CDR3: TGTGCCAGCAGCGCCTTAACCATGAACACTGAAGCTTTCTTT. It encodes CASSALTMNTEAFF.